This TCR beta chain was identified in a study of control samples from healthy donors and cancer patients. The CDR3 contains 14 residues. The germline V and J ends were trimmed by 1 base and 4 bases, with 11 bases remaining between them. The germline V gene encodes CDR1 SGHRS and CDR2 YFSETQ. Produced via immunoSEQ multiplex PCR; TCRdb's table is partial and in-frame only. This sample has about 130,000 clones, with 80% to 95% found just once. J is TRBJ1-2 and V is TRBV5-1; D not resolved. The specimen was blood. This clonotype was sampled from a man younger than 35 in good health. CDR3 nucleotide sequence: TGCGCCAGCAGCTTGACGGATACCCGCTATGGCTACACCTTC. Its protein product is CASSLTDTRYGYTF.